This T cell receptor beta chain was found in a study of blood T cell repertoires in COVID-19. Study-level information: Acute and convalescent COVID-19 samples came from the United States, Italy and Spain. Nucleic acid was either cDNA or gDNA, and it came from T cells, B-cell-depleted T cells, or PBMCs.

This CDR3 is 17 amino acids long. As originally analysed: Using reference gene primer amplification, nucleated cell counts were estimated. Profiled with immunoSEQ multiplex PCR; TCRdb holds only in-frame clones, not every one. That table gives V, J and clone size, and the DNA gave D and trimming. The sample includes under 150,000 clones, over 75% of them seen just once. The chain links TRBV21-1 to TRBJ1-1; whether TRBD1, the table's D call, matches the DNA was not checked. TRBV21-1 is a pseudogene segment. The sequenced sample was peripheral blood. This TCR was sampled from a man over 45 with acute or convalescent COVID-19. The CDR3: CASSKVGTGGENTEAFF. The CDR3, as DNA: TGTGCCAGCAGCAAAGTAGGGACAGGGGGAGAGAACACTGAAGCTTTCTTT.